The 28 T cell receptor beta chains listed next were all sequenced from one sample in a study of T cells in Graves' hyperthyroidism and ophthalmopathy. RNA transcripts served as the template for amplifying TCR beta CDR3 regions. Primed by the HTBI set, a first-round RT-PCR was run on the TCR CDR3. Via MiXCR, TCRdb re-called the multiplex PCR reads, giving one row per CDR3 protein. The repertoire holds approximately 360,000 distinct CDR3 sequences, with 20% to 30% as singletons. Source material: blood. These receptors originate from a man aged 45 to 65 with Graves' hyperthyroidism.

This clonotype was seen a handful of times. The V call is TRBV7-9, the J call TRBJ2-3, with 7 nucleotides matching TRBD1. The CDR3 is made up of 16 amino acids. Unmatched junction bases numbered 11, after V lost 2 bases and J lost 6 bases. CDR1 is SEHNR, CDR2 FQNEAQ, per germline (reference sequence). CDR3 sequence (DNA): TGTGCCAGCAGCTTAAACCCCCCGACAGGGCCGGATACGCAGTATTTT. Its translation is CASSLNPPTGPDTQYF.

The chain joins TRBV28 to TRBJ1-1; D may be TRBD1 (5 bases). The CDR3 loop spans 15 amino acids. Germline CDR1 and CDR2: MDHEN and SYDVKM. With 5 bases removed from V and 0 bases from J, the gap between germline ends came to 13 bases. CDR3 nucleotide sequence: TGTGCCAGCAGTAAGCCAGGGATCATGAACACTGAAGCTTTCTTT. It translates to CASSKPGIMNTEAFF.

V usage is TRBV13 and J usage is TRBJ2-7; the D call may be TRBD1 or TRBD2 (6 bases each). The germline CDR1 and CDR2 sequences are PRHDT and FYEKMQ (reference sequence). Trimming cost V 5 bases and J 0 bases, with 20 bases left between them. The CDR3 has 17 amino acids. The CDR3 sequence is CASSPEGGRNSSYEQYF. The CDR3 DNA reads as TGTGCCAGCAGCCCTGAAGGGGGGCGCAACAGCTCCTACGAGCAGTACTTC.

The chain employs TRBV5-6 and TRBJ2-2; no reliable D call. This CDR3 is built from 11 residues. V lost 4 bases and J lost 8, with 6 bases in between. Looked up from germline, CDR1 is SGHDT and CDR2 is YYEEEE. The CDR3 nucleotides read TGTGCCAGCAGCGCCCCTGGGGAGCTGTTTTTT. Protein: CASSAPGELFF.

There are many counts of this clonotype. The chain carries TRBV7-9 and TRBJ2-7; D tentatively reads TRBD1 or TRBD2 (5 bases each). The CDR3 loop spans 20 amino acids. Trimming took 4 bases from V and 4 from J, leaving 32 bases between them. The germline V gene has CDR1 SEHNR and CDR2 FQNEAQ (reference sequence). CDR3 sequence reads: CASSSVGGAAQRWGPYEQYF. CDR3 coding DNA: TGTGCCAGCAGCTCCGTCGGAGGAGCGGCGCAAAGGTGGGGCCCTTACGAGCAGTACTTC.

The CDR3 sequence is CASRSTGLHQPQHF. CDR3 bases: TGTGCCAGTAGATCGACAGGGCTACATCAGCCCCAGCATTTT. The chain recombines TRBV19 with TRBJ1-5; 7 bases match TRBD1. The CDR3 sequence is 14 residues long. Per the germline V gene, CDR1 is LNHDA and CDR2 is SQIVND (reference sequence). V shed 6 bases and J 5 bases; nucleotides not matched to a gene: 7.

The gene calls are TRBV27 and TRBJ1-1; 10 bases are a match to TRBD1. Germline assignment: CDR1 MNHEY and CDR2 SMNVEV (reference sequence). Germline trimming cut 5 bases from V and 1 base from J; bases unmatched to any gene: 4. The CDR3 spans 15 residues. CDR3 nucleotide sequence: TGTGCCAGCAGTGACAGGGGGCGACGGAACACTGAAGCTTTCTTT. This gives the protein CASSDRGRRNTEAFF.

CDR3 in amino acids: CSARDFQGNEQFF. The CDR3 bases are TGCAGTGCTAGAGATTTTCAGGGGAATGAGCAGTTCTTC. This rearrangement joins TRBV20-1 to TRBJ2-1; D is perhaps TRBD1 (6 bases). CDR3 length: 13 amino acids. Germline-derived CDR1 and CDR2 are DFQATT and SNEGSKA (reference sequence). Deletions cut 0 bases from V and 7 bases from J, with 10 bases between.

The chain's CDR3 is CSASRTRANTRETQYF. CDR3 nucleotide sequence: TGCAGTGCTAGCAGGACTAGGGCCAACACCAGGGAGACCCAGTACTTC. This rearrangement joins TRBV20-1 to TRBJ2-5; 7 positions match TRBD2. CDR3 length: 16 amino acids. Trimming cost V 3 bases and J 5 bases; bases outside gene matches: 15. Per germline, CDR1 DFQATT and CDR2 SNEGSKA (reference sequence).

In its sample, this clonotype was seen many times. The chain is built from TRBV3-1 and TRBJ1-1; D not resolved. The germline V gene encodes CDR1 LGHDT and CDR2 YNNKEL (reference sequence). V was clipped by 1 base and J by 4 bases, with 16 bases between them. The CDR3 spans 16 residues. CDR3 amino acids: CASSQAGAARTTEAFF. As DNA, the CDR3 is TGTGCCAGCAGCCAAGCCGGAGCGGCAAGGACCACTGAAGCTTTCTTT.

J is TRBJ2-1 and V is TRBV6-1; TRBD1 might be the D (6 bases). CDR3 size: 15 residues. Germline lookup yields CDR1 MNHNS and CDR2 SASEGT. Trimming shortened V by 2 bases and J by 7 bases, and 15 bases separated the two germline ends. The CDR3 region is CASSEWGQGRNEQFF. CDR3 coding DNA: TGTGCCAGCAGTGAATGGGGGCAGGGTAGGAATGAGCAGTTCTTC.

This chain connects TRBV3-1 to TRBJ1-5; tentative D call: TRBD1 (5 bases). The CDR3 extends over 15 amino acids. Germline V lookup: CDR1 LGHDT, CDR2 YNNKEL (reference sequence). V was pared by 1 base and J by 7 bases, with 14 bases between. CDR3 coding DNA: TGTGCCAGCAGCCAAGGGACGGGGGGAAACCAGCCCCAGCATTTT. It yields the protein CASSQGTGGNQPQHF.

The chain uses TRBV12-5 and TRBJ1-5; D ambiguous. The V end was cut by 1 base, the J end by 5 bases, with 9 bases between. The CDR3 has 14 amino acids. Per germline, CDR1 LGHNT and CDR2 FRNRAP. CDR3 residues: CASGLGTAYQPQHF. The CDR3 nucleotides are TGTGCTAGTGGTTTGGGGACCGCTTATCAGCCCCAGCATTTT.

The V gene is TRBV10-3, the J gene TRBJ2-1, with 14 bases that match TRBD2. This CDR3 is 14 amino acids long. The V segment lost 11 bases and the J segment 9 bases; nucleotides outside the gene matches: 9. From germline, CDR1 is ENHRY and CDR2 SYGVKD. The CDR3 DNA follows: TGTGCCTCCGCGGGACTAGCGGGAGAGGCTGAGCAGTTCTTC. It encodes CASAGLAGEAEQFF.

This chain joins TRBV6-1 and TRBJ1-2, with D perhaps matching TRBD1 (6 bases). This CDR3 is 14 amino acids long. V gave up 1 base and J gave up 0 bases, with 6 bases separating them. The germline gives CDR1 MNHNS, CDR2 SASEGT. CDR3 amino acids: CASSEGTANYGYTF. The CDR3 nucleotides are TGTGCCAGCAGTGAAGGGACAGCTAACTATGGCTACACCTTC.

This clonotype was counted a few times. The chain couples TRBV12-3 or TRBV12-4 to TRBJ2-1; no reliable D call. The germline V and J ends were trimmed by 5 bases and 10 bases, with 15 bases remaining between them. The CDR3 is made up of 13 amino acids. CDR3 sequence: CASSPQTYAEQFF. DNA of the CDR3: TGTGCCAGCAGTCCCCAGACTTACGCCGAGCAGTTCTTC.

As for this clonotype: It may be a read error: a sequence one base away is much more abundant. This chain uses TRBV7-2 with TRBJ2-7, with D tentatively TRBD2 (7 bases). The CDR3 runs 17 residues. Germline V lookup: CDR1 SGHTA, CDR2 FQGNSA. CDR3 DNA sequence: TGTGCCAGCAGCTCCTTTGGGGGCGGGAGACGCTCCTACGAGCGGTACTTC. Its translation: CASSSFGGGRRSYERYF.

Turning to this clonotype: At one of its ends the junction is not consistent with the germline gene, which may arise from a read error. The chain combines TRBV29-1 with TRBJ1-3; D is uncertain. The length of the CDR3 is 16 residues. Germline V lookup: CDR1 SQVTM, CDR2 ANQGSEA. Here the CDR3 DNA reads TGCAGCGTTGAAGATGGGCAGCTCCTCTCTGGAAACACCATACATTTT. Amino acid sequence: CSVEDGQLLSGNTIHF.

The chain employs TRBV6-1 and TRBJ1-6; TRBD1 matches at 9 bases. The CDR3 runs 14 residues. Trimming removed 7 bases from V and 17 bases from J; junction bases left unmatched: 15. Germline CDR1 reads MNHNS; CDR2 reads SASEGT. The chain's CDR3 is CASKPPTGGEEIHF. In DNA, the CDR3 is TGTGCCAGCAAACCGCCGACAGGGGGGGAAGAAATCCACTTT.

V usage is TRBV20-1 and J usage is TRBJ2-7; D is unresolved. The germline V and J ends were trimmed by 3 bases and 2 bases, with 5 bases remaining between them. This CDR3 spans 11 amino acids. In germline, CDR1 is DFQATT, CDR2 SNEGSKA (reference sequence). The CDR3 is CSASPAYEQYF. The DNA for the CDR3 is TGCAGTGCTAGTCCTGCCTACGAGCAGTACTTC.

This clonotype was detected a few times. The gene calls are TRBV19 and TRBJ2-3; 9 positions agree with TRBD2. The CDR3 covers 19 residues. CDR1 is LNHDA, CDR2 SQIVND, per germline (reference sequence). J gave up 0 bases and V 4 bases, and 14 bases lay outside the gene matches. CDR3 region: CASSTTSLAGHQSTDTQYF. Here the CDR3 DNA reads TGTGCCAGTAGTACGACTTCTCTAGCGGGGCATCAAAGCACAGATACGCAGTATTTT.

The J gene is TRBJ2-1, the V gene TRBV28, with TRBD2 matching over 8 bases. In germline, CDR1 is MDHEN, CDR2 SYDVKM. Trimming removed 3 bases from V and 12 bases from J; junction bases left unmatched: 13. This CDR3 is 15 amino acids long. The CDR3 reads CASSFFKAGGALQFF. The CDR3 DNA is TGTGCCAGCAGTTTTTTTAAGGCGGGAGGTGCCCTGCAGTTCTTC.

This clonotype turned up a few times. CDR3 nucleotides: TGTGCCAGCAGTTTAGGACAGGCAGACTTCTATGGCTACACCTTC. As protein: CASSLGQADFYGYTF. The V and J genes are TRBV2 and TRBJ1-2; 7 bases align to TRBD1. CDR1 SNHLY and CDR2 FYNNEI come from the germline V gene. CDR3 length: 15 amino acids. The ends lost 5 bases at V and 4 bases at J; junction bases unmatched: 10.

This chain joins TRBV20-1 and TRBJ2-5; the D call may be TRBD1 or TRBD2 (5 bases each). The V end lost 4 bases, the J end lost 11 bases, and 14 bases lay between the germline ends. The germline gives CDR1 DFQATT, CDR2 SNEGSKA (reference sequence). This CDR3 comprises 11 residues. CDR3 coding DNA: TGCAGTGCTAAAGTAACCGGGGCTCAGTACTTC. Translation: CSAKVTGAQYF.

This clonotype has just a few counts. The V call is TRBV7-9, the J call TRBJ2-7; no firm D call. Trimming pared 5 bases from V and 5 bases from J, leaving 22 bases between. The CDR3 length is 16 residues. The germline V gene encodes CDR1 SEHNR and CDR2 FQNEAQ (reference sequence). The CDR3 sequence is CASSPWPATVLDEQYF. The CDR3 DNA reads TGTGCCAGCAGCCCCTGGCCGGCCACGGTTCTGGACGAGCAGTACTTC.

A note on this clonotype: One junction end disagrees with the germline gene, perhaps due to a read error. CDR3 sequence reads: CTSSESPGLDEQYF. The CDR3 DNA follows: TGTACCAGCAGTGAATCCCCGGGACTAGACGAGCAGTACTTC. The chain has TRBV2 and TRBJ2-7; 8 positions match TRBD2. Germline assignment: CDR1 SNHLY and CDR2 FYNNEI. The CDR3 consists of 14 residues.

Written as DNA, the CDR3 is TGTGCCAGCAGCCGAGGGGAGTACGAAAAACTGTTTTTT. Translating gives CASSRGEYEKLFF. The chain is built from TRBV7-9 and TRBJ1-4, with D possibly matching TRBD1 (5 bases). The V gene's germline CDR1 is SEHNR and CDR2 FQNEAQ (reference sequence). V was pared by 5 bases and J by 8 bases, with 12 bases between. The CDR3 runs to 13 residues.

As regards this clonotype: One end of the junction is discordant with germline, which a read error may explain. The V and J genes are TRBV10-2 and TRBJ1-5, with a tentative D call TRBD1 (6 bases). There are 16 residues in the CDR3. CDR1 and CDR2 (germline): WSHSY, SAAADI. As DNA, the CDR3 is TGTGCCAGCAGTCATCACTACAGGGCTAGCAATCAGCCCCAGCATTTT. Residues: CASSHHYRASNQPQHF.